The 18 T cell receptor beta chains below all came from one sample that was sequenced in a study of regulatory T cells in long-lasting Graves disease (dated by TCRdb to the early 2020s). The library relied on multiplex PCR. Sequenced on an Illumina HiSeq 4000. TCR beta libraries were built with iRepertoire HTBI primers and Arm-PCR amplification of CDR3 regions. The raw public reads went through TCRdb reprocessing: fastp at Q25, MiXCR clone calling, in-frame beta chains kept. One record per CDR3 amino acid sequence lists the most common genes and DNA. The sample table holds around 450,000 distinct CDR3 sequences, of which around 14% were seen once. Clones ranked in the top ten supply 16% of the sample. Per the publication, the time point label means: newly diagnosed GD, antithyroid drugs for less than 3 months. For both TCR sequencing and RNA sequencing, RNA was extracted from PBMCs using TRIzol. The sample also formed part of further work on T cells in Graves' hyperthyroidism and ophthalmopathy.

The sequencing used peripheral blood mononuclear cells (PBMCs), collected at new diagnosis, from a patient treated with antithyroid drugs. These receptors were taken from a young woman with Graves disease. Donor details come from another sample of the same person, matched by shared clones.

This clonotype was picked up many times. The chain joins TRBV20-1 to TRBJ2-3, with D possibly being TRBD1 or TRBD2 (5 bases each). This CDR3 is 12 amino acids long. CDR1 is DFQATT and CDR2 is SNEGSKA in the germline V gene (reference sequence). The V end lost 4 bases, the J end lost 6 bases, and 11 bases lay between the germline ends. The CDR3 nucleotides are TGCAGTGCTAACTTATGGGGGGATACGCAGTATTTT. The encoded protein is CSANLWGDTQYF.

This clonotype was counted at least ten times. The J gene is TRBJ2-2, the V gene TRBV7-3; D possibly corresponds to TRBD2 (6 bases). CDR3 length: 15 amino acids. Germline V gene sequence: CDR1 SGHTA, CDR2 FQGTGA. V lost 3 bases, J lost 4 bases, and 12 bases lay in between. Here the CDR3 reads CASSLTGTPTGELFF. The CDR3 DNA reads TGTGCCAGCAGCTTGACCGGGACTCCCACCGGGGAGCTGTTTTTT.

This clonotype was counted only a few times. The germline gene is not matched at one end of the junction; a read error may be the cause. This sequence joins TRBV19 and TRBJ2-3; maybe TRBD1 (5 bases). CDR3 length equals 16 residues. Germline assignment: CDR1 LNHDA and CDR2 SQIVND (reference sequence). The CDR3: CVSSSEQEPSTDTQYF. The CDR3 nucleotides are TGTGTCAGTAGTTCTGAACAGGAACCTAGCACAGATACGCAGTATTTT.

CDR3 region: CASSLGVRGDYNEQFF. CDR3 nucleotide sequence: TGCGCCAGCAGCTTGGGGGTCAGGGGTGATTACAATGAGCAGTTCTTC. The chain carries TRBV5-1 and TRBJ2-1; D is possibly TRBD1 (6 bases). Germline V CDR1 and CDR2: SGHRS, YFSETQ. The V and J ends lost 0 bases and 4 bases respectively, with 14 bases between them. This CDR3 has 16 residues.

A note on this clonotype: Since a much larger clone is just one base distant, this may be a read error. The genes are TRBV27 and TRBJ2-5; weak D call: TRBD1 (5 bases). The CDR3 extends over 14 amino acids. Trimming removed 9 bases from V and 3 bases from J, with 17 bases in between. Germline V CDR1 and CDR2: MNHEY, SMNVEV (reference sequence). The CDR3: CASNTSRAKETQYF. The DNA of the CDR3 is TGTGCCAGTAACACATCCAGGGCCAAAGAGACCCAGTACTTC.

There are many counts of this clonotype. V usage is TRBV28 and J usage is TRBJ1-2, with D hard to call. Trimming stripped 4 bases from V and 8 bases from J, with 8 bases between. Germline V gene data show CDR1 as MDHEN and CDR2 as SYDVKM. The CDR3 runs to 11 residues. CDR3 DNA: TGTGCCAGCAGTTCAGTGGGAGGCTACACCTTC. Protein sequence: CASSSVGGYTF.

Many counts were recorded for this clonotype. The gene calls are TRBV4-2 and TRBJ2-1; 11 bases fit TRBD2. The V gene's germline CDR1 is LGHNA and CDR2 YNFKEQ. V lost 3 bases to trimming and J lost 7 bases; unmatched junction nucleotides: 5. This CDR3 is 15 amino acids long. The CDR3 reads CASSQGLAEHNEQFF. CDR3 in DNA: TGTGCCAGCAGCCAGGGACTAGCGGAGCATAATGAGCAGTTCTTC.

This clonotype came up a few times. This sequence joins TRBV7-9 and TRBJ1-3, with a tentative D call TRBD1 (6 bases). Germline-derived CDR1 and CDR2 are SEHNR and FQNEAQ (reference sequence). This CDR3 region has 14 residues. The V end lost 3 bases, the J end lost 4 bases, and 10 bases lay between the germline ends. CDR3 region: CASSFYRAGNTIYF. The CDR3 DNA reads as TGTGCCAGCAGCTTTTACAGGGCCGGAAACACCATATATTTT.

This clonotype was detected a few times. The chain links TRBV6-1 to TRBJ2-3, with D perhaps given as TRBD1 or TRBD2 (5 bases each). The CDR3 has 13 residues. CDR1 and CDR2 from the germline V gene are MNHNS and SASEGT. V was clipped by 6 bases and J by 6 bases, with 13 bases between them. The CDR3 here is CASRPSGTDTQYF. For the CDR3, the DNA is TGTGCCAGCAGACCTTCCGGGACGGATACGCAGTATTTT.

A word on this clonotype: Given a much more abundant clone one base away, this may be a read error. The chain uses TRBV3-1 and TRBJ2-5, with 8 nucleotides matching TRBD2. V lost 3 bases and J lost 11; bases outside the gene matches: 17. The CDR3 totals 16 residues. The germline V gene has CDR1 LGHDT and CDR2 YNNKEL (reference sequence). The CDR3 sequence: CASSHSLAANYNEQYF. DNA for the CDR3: TGTGCCAGCAGCCACTCACTAGCGGCCAACTACAATGAGCAGTACTTC.

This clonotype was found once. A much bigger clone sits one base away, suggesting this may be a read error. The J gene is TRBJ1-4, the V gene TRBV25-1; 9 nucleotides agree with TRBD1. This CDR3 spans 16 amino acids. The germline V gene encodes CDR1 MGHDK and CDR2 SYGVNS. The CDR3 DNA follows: TGTGCCAGCAGTGAAGCGGGACAGGGTCTGAAGCGGAAACCGTTTTTT. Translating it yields CASSEAGQGLKRKPFF.

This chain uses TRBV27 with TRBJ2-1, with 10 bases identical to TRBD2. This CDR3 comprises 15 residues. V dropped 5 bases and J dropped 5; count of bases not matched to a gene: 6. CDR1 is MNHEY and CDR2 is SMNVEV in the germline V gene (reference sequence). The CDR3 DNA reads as TGTGCCAGCAGTAGGCCGGGACTAGCGCACAATGAGCAGTTCTTC. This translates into CASSRPGLAHNEQFF.

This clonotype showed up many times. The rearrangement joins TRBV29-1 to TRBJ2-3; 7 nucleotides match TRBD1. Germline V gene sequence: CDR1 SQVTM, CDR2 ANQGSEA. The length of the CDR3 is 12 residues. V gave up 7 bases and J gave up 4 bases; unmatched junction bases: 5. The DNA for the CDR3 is TGCAGCGACACGACAGGGCCAGATACGCAGTATTTT. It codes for CSDTTGPDTQYF.

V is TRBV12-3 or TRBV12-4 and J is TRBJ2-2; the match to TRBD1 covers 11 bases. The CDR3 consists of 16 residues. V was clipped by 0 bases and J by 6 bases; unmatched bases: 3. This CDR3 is CASSLAGQGAPGELFF. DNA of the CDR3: TGTGCCAGCAGTTTAGCAGGACAGGGGGCCCCCGGGGAGCTGTTTTTT.

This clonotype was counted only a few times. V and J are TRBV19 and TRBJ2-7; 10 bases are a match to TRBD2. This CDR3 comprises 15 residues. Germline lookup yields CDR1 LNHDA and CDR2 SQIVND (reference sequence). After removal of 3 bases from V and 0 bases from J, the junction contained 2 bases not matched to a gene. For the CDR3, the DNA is TGTGCCAGTAGTATTCTAGCGGGAGACTCCTACGAGCAGTACTTC. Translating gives CASSILAGDSYEQYF. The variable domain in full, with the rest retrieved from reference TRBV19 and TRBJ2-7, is DGGITQSPKYLFRKEGQNVTLSCEQNLNHDAMYWYRQDPGQGLRLIYYSQIVNDFQKGDIAEGYSVSREKKESFPLTVTSAQKNPTAFYLCASSILAGDSYEQYFGPGTRLTVT.

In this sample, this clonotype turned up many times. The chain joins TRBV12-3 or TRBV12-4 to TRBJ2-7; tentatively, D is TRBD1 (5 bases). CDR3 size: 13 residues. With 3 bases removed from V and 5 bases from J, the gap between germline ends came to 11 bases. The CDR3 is CASSFDSPDEQYF. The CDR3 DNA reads TGTGCCAGCAGTTTCGACAGTCCCGACGAGCAGTACTTC.

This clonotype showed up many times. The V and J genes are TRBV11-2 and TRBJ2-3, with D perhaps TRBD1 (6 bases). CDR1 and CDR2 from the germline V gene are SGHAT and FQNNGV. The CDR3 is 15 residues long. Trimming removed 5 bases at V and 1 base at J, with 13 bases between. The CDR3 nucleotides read TGTGCCAGCAGCCCAGGGGCGAGGGGCACAGATACGCAGTATTTT. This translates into CASSPGARGTDTQYF.

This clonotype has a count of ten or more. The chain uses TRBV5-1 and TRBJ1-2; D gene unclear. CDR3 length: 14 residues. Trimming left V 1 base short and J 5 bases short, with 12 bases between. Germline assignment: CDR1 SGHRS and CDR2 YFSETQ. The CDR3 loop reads CASSLTDGGYGYTF. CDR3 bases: TGCGCCAGCAGCTTGACAGACGGAGGATATGGCTACACCTTC. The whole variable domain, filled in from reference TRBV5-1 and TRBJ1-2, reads KAGVTQTPRYLIKTRGQQVTLSCSPISGHRSVSWYQQTPGQGLQFLFEYFSETQRNKGNFPGRFSGRQFSNSRSEMNVSTLELGDSALYLCASSLTDGGYGYTFGSGTRLTVV.